The 20 T cell receptor beta chains given below trace back to one sample, sequenced in a study of T cell responses to AZD1222 COVID-19 vaccine. The method was immunoSEQ multiplex PCR; TCRdb's version includes in-frame clones alone and lacks a portion of them. The data contain tens of thousands of clones, approximately 85% of them singletons. The starting material was peripheral blood, obtained on day 0 of AZD1222 vaccination. These receptors were collected from an adult in good health.

The V gene is TRBV7-2, the J gene TRBJ1-6, with D hard to call. Germline CDR1 is SGHTA and CDR2 is FQGNSA. The CDR3 is 15 amino acids. The ends were cut back, 5 bases at V and 7 bases at J, with 15 bases in the middle. The CDR3 loop reads CASSLLRAQNSPLHF. CDR3 sequence (DNA): TGTGCCAGCAGCCTCCTGAGGGCTCAAAATTCACCCCTCCACTTT.

J is TRBJ2-5 and V is TRBV29-1; TRBD1 matches 7 bases. The CDR3 extends over 14 amino acids. J was trimmed by 4 bases and V by 4 bases; bases with no gene match: 9. CDR1 and CDR2 (germline): SQVTM, ANQGSEA. CDR3 in amino acids: CSVGGRGGPETQYF. In DNA form, the CDR3 reads TGCAGCGTTGGGGGCAGAGGGGGCCCAGAGACCCAGTACTTC.

The V call is TRBV3-1 (or the pseudogene TRBV3-2), the J call TRBJ2-3, with TRBD2 matching over 10 bases. V lost 0 bases, J lost 1 base, and 4 bases stayed unmatched. This CDR3 is built from 17 residues. Germline lookup yields CDR1 LGHDT and CDR2 YNNKEL (reference sequence). The DNA for the CDR3 is TGTGCCAGCAGCCAAGAAATAGCGGGGGGCCGCACAGATACGCAGTATTTT. It translates to CASSQEIAGGRTDTQYF.

The count of this clone is one. The V gene is TRBV30, the J gene TRBJ1-4, with unresolved D. Germline CDR1 is GTSNPN and CDR2 is SVGIG (reference sequence). Deletions cut 4 bases from V and 0 bases from J, with 9 bases between. The CDR3 consists of 14 residues. The CDR3 DNA is TGTGCCTGGACTCCGCGGCCAACTAATGAAAAACTGTTTTTT. Translating gives CAWTPRPTNEKLFF.

The chain is built from TRBV10-3 and TRBJ2-2, with D unclear. Germline V gene lookup returns CDR1 ENHRY and CDR2 SYGVKD. This CDR3 spans 14 amino acids. Deletions cut 6 bases from V and 0 bases from J, with 8 bases between. The CDR3 region is CAIRRIANTGELFF. Written as DNA, the CDR3 is TGTGCCATCAGGAGGATCGCGAACACCGGGGAGCTGTTTTTT.

The chain couples TRBV5-1 to TRBJ1-1, with no clear D. Germline V CDR1 and CDR2: SGHRS, YFSETQ. The CDR3 sequence is 13 residues long. Trimming left V 4 bases short and J 4 bases short, with 11 bases between. The CDR3 loop reads CASSTTVFTEAFF. In nucleotides, the CDR3 is TGCGCCAGCAGCACAACAGTGTTCACTGAAGCTTTCTTT.

V usage is TRBV28 and J usage is TRBJ1-4, with D possibly TRBD1 on 6 matching bases. The ends were cut back, 7 bases at V and 2 bases at J, with 11 bases in the middle. CDR1 MDHEN and CDR2 SYDVKM come from the germline V gene. CDR3 size: 14 residues. CDR3 sequence reads: CASIKGGTNEKLFF. The CDR3 DNA sequence: TGTGCCAGCATAAAGGGGGGCACTAATGAAAAACTGTTTTTT.

This clone was counted only a few times. This sequence joins TRBV7-8 and TRBJ1-5; 7 positions match TRBD1. CDR3 length equals 15 residues. Trimming took 1 base from V and 6 from J; bases not matched to a gene: 6. The germline V gene has CDR1 SGHVS and CDR2 FQNEAQ. The CDR3 region is CASSLDDRVRQPQHF. CDR3 in DNA: TGTGCCAGCAGCTTAGACGACAGGGTGCGTCAGCCCCAGCATTTT.

This rearrangement joins TRBV6-2 or TRBV6-3 to TRBJ2-7; 7 bases map to TRBD2. This CDR3 contains 15 residues. Germline CDR1 reads MNHEY; CDR2 reads SVGEGT. The J segment lost 5 bases and the V segment lost 6 bases, leaving 13 bases of the junction unmatched. The CDR3 region is CASSRRRRENDEQYF. In DNA form, the CDR3 reads TGTGCCAGCAGCCGTCGTCGGCGGGAGAATGACGAGCAGTACTTC.

The chain combines TRBV18 with TRBJ1-4; 8 bases match TRBD1. V lost 3 bases, J lost 0 bases, and 3 bases stayed unmatched. CDR3 length equals 16 residues. Germline V gene sequence: CDR1 KGHSH, CDR2 LQKENI. CDR3 nucleotides: TGTGCCAGCTCACCGGGACAGGTTGCAACTAATGAAAAACTGTTTTTT. Residues: CASSPGQVATNEKLFF.

The V and J genes are TRBV6-6 and TRBJ2-6; D gene uncertain. CDR3 length equals 15 residues. Trimming shortened V by 4 bases and J by 1 base, and 8 bases separated the two germline ends. The germline V gene has CDR1 MNHNY and CDR2 SVGAGI (reference sequence). In DNA, the CDR3 is TGTGCCAGCAGTTCCACTGAGTCTGGGGCCAACGTCCTGACTTTC. Translated, it gives CASSSTESGANVLTF.

This clone was seen once. The gene calls are TRBV29-1 and TRBJ2-1; D is perhaps TRBD1 (7 bases). CDR1 and CDR2 (germline): SQVTM, ANQGSEA. V was trimmed by 4 bases and J by 9 bases, leaving 13 bases between them. CDR3 length: 12 amino acids. As DNA, the CDR3 is TGCAGCGTTGGGCGCCAGGGGGGTGAGCAGTTCTTC. Translation: CSVGRQGGEQFF.

The chain carries TRBV7-2 and TRBJ1-1; perhaps TRBD1 as D (5 bases). Germline assignment: CDR1 SGHTA and CDR2 FQGNSA. CDR3 length: 16 amino acids. V was clipped by 5 bases and J by 3 bases, with 19 bases between them. The CDR3 DNA is TGTGCCAGCAGCCTCCGACAGCCTGGCGAGGACACTGAAGCTTTCTTT. Protein product: CASSLRQPGEDTEAFF.

V usage is TRBV7-3 and J usage is TRBJ2-1; D is perhaps TRBD2 (6 bases). Germline loops: CDR1 SGHTA, CDR2 FQGTGA. V was pared by 4 bases and J by 5 bases, with 18 bases between. The CDR3 totals 16 residues. CDR3: CASSSSSGHRHNEQFF. CDR3 bases: TGTGCCAGCAGCTCAAGCAGCGGGCACAGGCACAATGAGCAGTTCTTC.

This sequence joins TRBV19 and TRBJ2-2; D is unclear. The CDR3 totals 12 residues. From germline, CDR1 is LNHDA and CDR2 SQIVND (reference sequence). V was clipped by 7 bases and J by 7 bases, with 10 bases between them. The CDR3 loop is CASTTRVGELFF. The CDR3 region has the DNA TGTGCCAGTACAACCCGGGTCGGGGAGCTGTTTTTT.

V and J are TRBV5-1 and TRBJ1-5; no firm D call. Germline V gene data show CDR1 as SGHRS and CDR2 as YFSETQ. Trimming removed 1 base from V and 4 bases from J, with 6 bases in between. CDR3 length equals 13 residues. The CDR3 DNA reads TGCGCCAGCAGCTTGTTCCCGAATCAGCCCCAGCATTTT. This gives the protein CASSLFPNQPQHF.

This chain joins TRBV10-1 and TRBJ1-4; D might be TRBD1 (5 bases). The germline gives CDR1 WNHNN, CDR2 SYGVQD (reference sequence). Trimming removed 0 bases from V and 14 bases from J, with 10 bases in between. The CDR3 runs 12 residues. The CDR3: CASSESNRILFF. The CDR3, as DNA: TGCGCCAGCAGTGAGTCAAACAGGATTCTGTTTTTT.

Here the CDR3 DNA reads TGTGCCAGCAGCACGGACAGCACCTACGAGCAGTACTTC. This gives the protein CASSTDSTYEQYF. The J gene is TRBJ2-7, the V gene TRBV2; the D gene is possibly TRBD1 (6 bases). Per the germline V gene, CDR1 is SNHLY and CDR2 is FYNNEI. The V gene lost 6 bases and the J gene lost 2 bases, with 11 bases spanning the gap. This CDR3 spans 13 amino acids.

This chain joins TRBV28 and TRBJ1-4, with D unclear. The germline V gene has CDR1 MDHEN and CDR2 SYDVKM. Between the trimmed V and J ends, which lost 6 bases and 8 bases, there was a span of 13 bases. The CDR3 is 13 amino acids. CDR3 loop: CASRQSGREKLFF. The CDR3 coding sequence is TGTGCCAGCAGACAATCCGGCCGGGAAAAACTGTTTTTT.

This clone was picked up one time. The V call is TRBV9, the J call TRBJ1-4, with a possible D match to TRBD1 (5 bases). The CDR3 totals 13 residues. CDR1 is SGDLS and CDR2 is YYNGEE in the germline V gene. Trimming removed 4 bases from V and 7 bases from J, with 11 bases in between. The CDR3, as DNA: TGTGCCAGCAGCTCAGATGGGGGTGAAAAACTGTTTTTT. Its protein is CASSSDGGEKLFF.